This record looks at one T cell receptor beta chain sequence and its context. These data originate in a study of CD8 T cells in Susac syndrome. Negative magnetic isolation gave CD8+ and CD4+ cells; FACS enriched CD8+ TEMRA. There are 15 residues in the CDR3. The V gene's germline CDR1 is SGHRS and CDR2 YFSETQ. The V gene lost 2 bases and the J gene lost 0 bases, with 9 bases spanning the gap. A quantity of roughly 0.5 to 1 ug RNA underwent reverse transcription using random hexamers. Via MiXCR, TCRdb re-called the immunoSEQ multiplex PCR reads, giving one row per CDR3 protein. Of about 210,000 distinct CDR3 sequences in the sample, about 95% were seen once.

This chain joins TRBV5-1 and TRBJ2-1; D may be TRBD2 (5 bases). Material: CD4+ T cells from PBMCs. This TCR came from a human donor with multiple sclerosis. The DNA for the CDR3 is TGCGCCAGCAGCTTTAGCGCCAGCTCCTACAATGAGCAGTTCTTC. It is translated as CASSFSASSYNEQFF.